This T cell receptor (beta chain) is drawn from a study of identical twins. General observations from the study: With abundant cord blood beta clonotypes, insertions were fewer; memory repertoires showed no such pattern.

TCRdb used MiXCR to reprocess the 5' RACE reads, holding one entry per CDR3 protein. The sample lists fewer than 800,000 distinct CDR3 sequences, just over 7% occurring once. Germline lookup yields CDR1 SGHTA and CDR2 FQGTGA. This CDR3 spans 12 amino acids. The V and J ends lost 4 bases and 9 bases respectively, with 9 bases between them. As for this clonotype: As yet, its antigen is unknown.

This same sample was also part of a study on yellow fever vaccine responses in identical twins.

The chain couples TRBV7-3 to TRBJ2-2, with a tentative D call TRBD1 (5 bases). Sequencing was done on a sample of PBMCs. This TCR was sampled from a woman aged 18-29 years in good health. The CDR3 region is CASSSAGRELFF. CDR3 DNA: TGTGCCAGCAGCTCAGCAGGGAGGGAGCTGTTTTTT.